This T cell receptor beta chain was captured by sequencing in a study of T cells in localized non-small cell lung cancer. Trimming cost V 5 bases and J 6 bases, with 15 bases left between them. Germline CDR1 and CDR2: SGHNT and YYREEE (reference sequence). This CDR3 region has 14 residues. Study results and caveats: Among blood samples, higher T cell density accompanied longer overall survival. Out of the top 100 tumor clones, a median roughly 52 were seen in adjacent lung. Tumor trailed uninvolved adjacent lung in T cell clonality, which peaked there. Only one tumor region was sequenced, so heterogeneity remains possible.

Repertoires were generated with immunoSEQ multiplex PCR, while TCRdb's copy carries only in-frame clones and drops some. The sample yields about 59,000 clones, about 89% seen once. Note on this clone: Its specificity is not known.

V gene TRBV5-4 combines with J gene TRBJ2-1; D is undetermined. The clonotype originates from a man aged 35-75 years with stage I lung adenocarcinoma. Sequenced here: peripheral blood, sampled before any cancer treatment. The CDR3 DNA follows: TGTGCCAGCAGTTCCCGGGTTGCCCTCAATGAGCAGTTCTTC. This encodes CASSSRVALNEQFF.